The present TCR beta chain was sequenced within a study of CD8 T cells in ankylosing spondylitis. The study, taken as a whole, reports: Previously reported in reactive arthritis synovial fluid and blood were some of the motif variants. Blood of patients with ankylosing spondylitis appeared to be characterized by a TCR beta motif of eight highly homologous variants.

This CDR3 comprises 16 residues. Germline V lookup: CDR1 SGHTA, CDR2 FQGNSA. V trimming: 3 bases; J trimming: 6 bases; junction bases outside the gene matches: 5. Of note for this clonotype: No antigen is known for it.

In TCRdb, the 5' RACE reads were re-called with MiXCR into one record per CDR3 protein. Of over 150,000 distinct CDR3 sequences in the sample, 9.5% to 15% were seen once. The material sequenced was blood, either unsorted or a sorted T cell fraction (not recorded which). The TCR was taken from a male donor with ankylosing spondylitis or in good health (not recorded which). This chain joins TRBV7-2 and TRBJ2-7; 16 nucleotides match TRBD2. The CDR3 DNA follows: TGTGCCAGCAGCTTGGGACTAGCGGGAGGGCCCTCCGAGCAGTACTTC. Protein product: CASSLGLAGGPSEQYF.